This TCR beta chain was recorded in a study of cytomegalovirus exposure and HLA in healthy donors. Looking at the study overall: Sequencing of about 179 million T cells in an earlier analysis found more than 100 million unique TCR beta sequences.

The CDR3 loop spans 15 amino acids. The germline CDR1 and CDR2 sequences are MGHRA and YSYEKL. The J segment lost 2 bases and the V segment lost 6 bases, leaving 8 bases of the junction unmatched. Study results and caveats: Rarity marked most TCR sequences, yet some public TCRs occurred in many donors. Reported performance of the classifier showed diagnosis of cytomegalovirus status with high specificity and sensitivity. The later analysis indicated that the majority of CMV-associated TCR beta chains appeared HLA-restricted.

60 Vbeta and 13 Jbeta primers were used in PCR. Sequencing used immunoSEQ multiplex PCR; TCRdb keeps in-frame clones, though not all of them. This table has 150,000 to 200,000 clones, around two thirds appearing once. In this sample, this clone turned up a few times. Antigen unknown. The TCR originated in a man aged 50 to 59 in good health and CMV-seronegative. The chain joins TRBV4-1 to TRBJ2-7; 9 bases align to TRBD1. Source material: PBMCs. CDR3 bases: TGCGCCAGCAGGGTCGGACAGGGGTCTACCTACGAGCAGTACTTC. Translated: CASRVGQGSTYEQYF.